This T cell receptor (beta chain) was identified during a study of blood T cell repertoires in COVID-19. Across the whole study: Some COVID-19 samples were acute and others convalescent; all came from the United States, Italy and Spain. Sources were T cells, B-cell-depleted T cells, or PBMCs; the material itself was cDNA or gDNA.

Under the authors' procedure: Cell counts per sample came from amplifying reference gene primers. Libraries were prepared by immunoSEQ multiplex PCR; TCRdb keeps only in-frame clonotypes and omits some of them. The V and J calls and the clone size are those of that table, but D and trimming were determined from the DNA. The sample records about 670,000 clones, approximately 90% being singletons. V lost 5 bases and J lost 4, with 11 bases in between. This CDR3 has 14 amino acids. CDR1 and CDR2 from the germline V gene are SGHTA and FQGNSA. The gene calls are TRBV7-2 and TRBJ2-2; TRBD2 might be the D (5 bases). The sequenced sample consisted of peripheral blood. The clonotype was recovered from a woman between 18 and 29 years old with acute or convalescent COVID-19. CDR3 in amino acids: CASSKLGPTGELFF. In DNA, the CDR3 is TGTGCCAGCAGCAAACTAGGTCCCACCGGGGAGCTGTTTTTT.